The 13 T cell receptor beta chains in this list originate from one sample, sequenced in a study of beta chain features in type 1 diabetes. Of the isolated RNA, all was reverse transcribed, and so the sequenced material was expressed TCRB transcripts. Method: immunoSEQ multiplex PCR; TCRdb's copy keeps in-frame clones and lacks some. The data show fewer than 250,000 clones, with 13% to 15% seen just once and more than 0.025% held by the top ten. The sequencing sample was made of naive CD4+ T cells from blood. These receptor sequences come from a woman aged 40 to 50 in good health.

The V and J genes are TRBV11-2 and TRBJ2-7, with 7 bases matching TRBD1. The germline gives CDR1 SGHAT, CDR2 FQNNGV. Trimming removed 5 bases from V and 4 bases from J; junction bases left unmatched: 14. The CDR3 is made up of 16 amino acids. CDR3 sequence reads: CASSATLTGQAYEQYF. CDR3 nucleotide sequence: TGTGCCAGCAGCGCAACCCTAACCGGACAGGCTTACGAGCAGTACTTC.

In this sample, this clone turned up a few times. The V gene is TRBV2, the J gene TRBJ1-2; D possibly corresponds to TRBD1 (5 bases). From germline, CDR1 is SNHLY and CDR2 FYNNEI. This CDR3 is 15 amino acids long. V gave up 4 bases and J gave up 5 bases, with 17 bases separating them. The CDR3 sequence: CASSVRGIRGYGYTF. The CDR3 coding sequence is TGTGCCAGCAGTGTGAGGGGAATTCGGGGGTATGGCTACACCTTC.

This clone was seen more than once but under ten times. CDR3 sequence reads: CASSYRGPGPQHF. CDR3 coding DNA: TGTGCCAGCAGTTACAGGGGGCCGGGGCCCCAGCATTTT. The V and J genes are TRBV28 and TRBJ1-5, with TRBD1 identical over 9 bases. Germline V CDR1 and CDR2: MDHEN, SYDVKM. This CDR3 contains 13 residues. With 4 bases clipped from V and 9 bases from J, the junction kept 4 bases outside the gene matches.

This clone showed up just once. The J gene is TRBJ2-1, the V gene TRBV6-6; possible D gene TRBD2, 5 bases. Germline V gene data show CDR1 as MNHNY and CDR2 as SVGAGI (reference sequence). The CDR3 extends over 16 amino acids. V lost 5 bases to trimming and J lost 6 bases, with 20 bases between them. The CDR3 coding sequence is TGTGCCAGCAGTACTCGGGAACATGTTACTGGCAATGAGCAGTTCTTC. It yields the protein CASSTREHVTGNEQFF.

The V and J genes are TRBV29-1 and TRBJ1-5, with 7 bases fitting TRBD1. J was trimmed by 3 bases and V by 7 bases; bases with no gene match: 6. The CDR3 consists of 13 residues. CDR1 SQVTM and CDR2 ANQGSEA come from the germline V gene. The CDR3 nucleotides read TGCAGCGCTGCGGGGACAGACAATCAGCCCCAGCATTTT. Translating it yields CSAAGTDNQPQHF.

The chain carries TRBV18 and TRBJ2-3, with a weak D call TRBD2 (6 bases). Trimming removed 0 bases from V and 4 bases from J, with 8 bases in between. Germline V CDR1 and CDR2: KGHSH, LQKENI. The CDR3 length is 14 residues. The CDR3 sequence: CASSPPSGSDTQYF. The CDR3 nucleotides read TGTGCCAGCTCACCACCGAGCGGGTCAGATACGCAGTATTTT.

This clone was counted only a few times. The chain joins TRBV5-5 to TRBJ1-1, with no clear D. V was pared by 0 bases and J by 6 bases, with 3 bases between. The CDR3 runs 11 residues. Per the germline V gene, CDR1 is SGHKS and CDR2 is YYEKEE (reference sequence). The CDR3 nucleotides read TGTGCCAGCAGCTTGGACTCTGAAGCTTTCTTT. Its protein is CASSLDSEAFF.

This chain uses TRBV29-1 with TRBJ2-5; D perhaps matches TRBD2 (6 bases). Germline CDR1 is SQVTM and CDR2 is ANQGSEA. The V end lost 1 base, the J end lost 1 base, and 7 bases lay between the germline ends. This CDR3 spans 13 amino acids. The CDR3 coding sequence is TGCAGCGTTGAAGTCGGGGGCCAAGAGACCCAGTACTTC. Its translation: CSVEVGGQETQYF.

This clone was seen at least ten times. The chain combines TRBV7-9 with TRBJ1-4, with D possibly matching TRBD1 (6 bases). Trimming took off 4 bases at V and 8 bases at J, with 8 bases between the two ends. Germline values: CDR1 SEHNR, CDR2 FQNEAQ (reference sequence). The CDR3 runs to 12 residues. The CDR3 DNA follows: TGTGCCAGCAGCTCTGGACAGGAAAAACTGTTTTTT. Protein sequence: CASSSGQEKLFF.

This clone showed up just a few times. The V and J genes are TRBV2 and TRBJ2-5; D uncertain. Trimming left V 1 base short and J 13 bases short, with 10 bases between. This CDR3 spans 11 amino acids. Germline CDR1 SNHLY, CDR2 FYNNEI. The CDR3 protein is CASSEGSPGYF. CDR3 nucleotide sequence: TGTGCCAGCAGTGAAGGGAGTCCGGGGTACTTC.

The table lists this clone with a few counts. J is TRBJ2-2 and V is TRBV6-5; 9 bases are a match to TRBD1. Trimming cost V 8 bases and J 3 bases; bases outside gene matches: 7. The CDR3 extends over 15 amino acids. Germline loops: CDR1 MNHEY, CDR2 SVGAGI. CDR3 in DNA: TGTGCCAGCGCGAGAGGGGACAGGGACACCGGGGAGCTGTTTTTT. Translated, it gives CASARGDRDTGELFF.

J is TRBJ1-1 and V is TRBV5-1, with 8 bases identical to TRBD1. The germline V gene encodes CDR1 SGHRS and CDR2 YFSETQ. V lost 1 base to trimming and J lost 0 bases; unmatched junction nucleotides: 17. This CDR3 contains 20 residues. For the CDR3, the DNA is TGCGCCAGCAGCTTGATGCCCCTAACCCTAATGACAGGGGTGAACACTGAAGCTTTCTTT. Amino acids: CASSLMPLTLMTGVNTEAFF.

This clone showed up just a few times. The J gene is TRBJ1-6, the V gene TRBV4-3, with 10 bases matching TRBD1. The V and J ends lost 6 bases and 1 base, in that order; junction bases with no gene match: 3. The CDR3 loop spans 16 amino acids. Germline V lookup: CDR1 LGHNA, CDR2 YSLEER. The CDR3 DNA sequence: TGCGCCAGCAGTCGACAGGGGGCATCCTATAATTCACCCCTCCACTTT. Amino acids: CASSRQGASYNSPLHF.